What follows are 16 T cell receptor beta chains derived from one specimen sequenced in a study of OX40 agonist ivuxolimab in advanced cancers. Library preparation employed the immunoSEQ multiplex PCR assay. The clones in this table, taken by TCRdb from immuneACCESS, are in-frame only. Not every clone is retained; where verified, under half of the shortfall comes from an unresolved V gene, and the cause of the rest is unknown. The sample profile shows 15,000 to 20,000 clones; 70% to 90% of them were found once. The ten largest account for 15% to 20% of the sample. Sequenced material: CD4+ or CD8+ T cells sorted from blood, taken in a trial of the OX40 agonist ivuxolimab. The receptors stem from an adult with an advanced solid tumor such as melanoma, head and neck, liver or kidney cancer.

The chain has TRBV2 and TRBJ1-1, with D unclear. The germline V gene has CDR1 SNHLY and CDR2 FYNNEI. The CDR3 has 14 residues. V was shortened by 0 bases and J by 5 bases, with 10 bases between the two germline ends. The CDR3 loop reads CASSEAGPRTEAFF. DNA for the CDR3: TGTGCCAGCAGTGAAGCCGGGCCAAGGACTGAAGCTTTCTTT.

The chain has TRBV27 and TRBJ2-3; D is unresolved. In germline, CDR1 is MNHEY, CDR2 SMNVEV (reference sequence). The ends were cut back, 3 bases at V and 5 bases at J, with 9 bases in the middle. This CDR3 comprises 13 residues. The CDR3 DNA is TGTGCCAGCAGTTTTCATGGGGAAGATACGCAGTATTTT. It translates to CASSFHGEDTQYF.

This chain uses TRBV5-6 with TRBJ1-2; 7 bases agree with TRBD1. The germline gives CDR1 SGHDT, CDR2 YYEEEE. Trimming at V came to 4 bases and at J to 2 bases, leaving 2 bases not matched to a gene. CDR3 length: 13 amino acids. The CDR3 loop reads CASSADRNYGYTF. The CDR3 nucleotides are TGTGCCAGCAGCGCGGACAGGAACTATGGCTACACCTTC.

The chain couples TRBV11-2 to TRBJ2-7, with 9 nucleotides matching TRBD2. This CDR3 is built from 18 residues. Germline trimming cut 7 bases from V and 2 bases from J; bases unmatched to any gene: 18. Looked up from germline, CDR1 is SGHAT and CDR2 is FQNNGV. The CDR3 protein is CASILGPAFGGRAYEQYF. The CDR3 DNA follows: TGTGCCAGCATCCTGGGACCGGCCTTTGGCGGGAGGGCCTACGAGCAGTACTTC. The full variable domain, with the rest looked up from reference TRBV11-2 and TRBJ2-7, is EAGVAQSPRYKIIEKRQSVAFWCNPISGHATLYWYQQILGQGPKLLIQFQNNGVVDDSQLPKDRFSAERLKGVDSTLKIQPAKLEDSAVYLCASILGPAFGGRAYEQYFGPGTRLTVT.

This clone came up a few times. The chain couples TRBV5-5 to TRBJ1-4, with D maybe TRBD1 (5 bases). The germline V and J ends were trimmed by 2 bases and 0 bases, with 11 bases remaining between them. Germline values: CDR1 SGHKS, CDR2 YYEKEE (reference sequence). There are 16 residues in the CDR3. CDR3 coding DNA: TGTGCCAGCAGCTTCGGGGGGGAGACAACTAATGAAAAACTGTTTTTT. The encoded protein is CASSFGGETTNEKLFF.

This chain connects TRBV6-5 to TRBJ2-5; no definite D call. The CDR3 covers 13 residues. CDR1 is MNHEY and CDR2 is SVGAGI in the germline V gene. Trimming stripped 6 bases from V and 2 bases from J, with 10 bases between. The CDR3 here is CASSPQLQETQYF. CDR3 nucleotides: TGTGCCAGCAGCCCCCAACTTCAAGAGACCCAGTACTTC.

V usage is TRBV15 and J usage is TRBJ2-7; 7 bases fit TRBD2. The CDR3 runs to 15 residues. CDR1 and CDR2 from the germline V gene are LNHNV and YYDKDF (reference sequence). J gave up 0 bases and V 6 bases, and 8 bases lay outside the gene matches. In nucleotides, the CDR3 is TGTGCCACCAGTCGGACTAGTCTGAGCTCCTACGAGCAGTACTTC. Encoded protein: CATSRTSLSSYEQYF.

The chain has TRBV25-1 and TRBJ2-7; D unclear. Between the trimmed V and J ends, which lost 8 bases and 1 base, there was a span of 15 bases. In germline, CDR1 is MGHDK, CDR2 SYGVNS. The length of the CDR3 is 14 residues. The CDR3 region has the DNA TGTGCCAGCCGCCCCCCCTACCAATCCTACGAGCAGTACTTC. Translated, it gives CASRPPYQSYEQYF.

This chain links TRBV5-6 with TRBJ2-1; 7 nucleotides align to TRBD2. V was pared by 3 bases and J by 2 bases, with 8 bases of the junction left unmatched. Per germline, CDR1 SGHDT and CDR2 YYEEEE. This CDR3 is built from 16 residues. The chain's CDR3 is CASSSSRDYPYNEQFF. The DNA of the CDR3 is TGTGCCAGCAGCTCGTCCCGGGACTACCCCTACAATGAGCAGTTCTTC. The full variable domain, with the rest looked up from reference TRBV5-6 and TRBJ2-1, is DAGVTQSPTHLIKTRGQQVTLRCSPKSGHDTVSWYQQALGQGPQFIFQYYEEEERQRGNFPDRFSGHQFPNYSSELNVNALLLGDSALYLCASSSSRDYPYNEQFFGPGTRLTVL.

V and J are TRBV18 and TRBJ2-7; TRBD1 is a possible D gene (5 bases). Trimming shortened V by 3 bases and J by 0 bases, and 21 bases separated the two germline ends. CDR1 and CDR2 from the germline V gene are KGHSH and LQKENI. This CDR3 comprises 18 residues. The CDR3: CASSPPGNWIESSYEQYF. The CDR3 bases are TGTGCCAGCTCACCGCCAGGGAACTGGATAGAAAGCTCCTACGAGCAGTACTTC.

The chain is built from TRBV19 and TRBJ1-1, with 7 bases fitting TRBD1. With 5 bases clipped from V and 10 bases from J, the junction kept 16 bases outside the gene matches. The CDR3 length is 15 residues. CDR1 is LNHDA and CDR2 is SQIVND in the germline V gene (reference sequence). The CDR3 spells CASSSAGTALVAAFF. CDR3 DNA: TGTGCCAGTAGTTCAGCCGGGACAGCCCTAGTGGCAGCTTTCTTT.

V is TRBV6-1 and J is TRBJ2-3, with D hard to call. Trimming pared 8 bases from V and 2 bases from J, leaving 11 bases between. CDR3 length: 13 amino acids. CDR1 is MNHNS, CDR2 SASEGT, per germline. The CDR3 here is CASLGRVTDTQYF. CDR3 in DNA: TGTGCCAGCCTCGGACGGGTCACAGATACGCAGTATTTT.

This rearrangement joins TRBV7-2 to TRBJ1-1; D gene ambiguous. The CDR3 has 13 residues. V lost 2 bases, J lost 4 bases, and 8 bases lay in between. Germline V gives CDR1 SGHTA, CDR2 FQGNSA. CDR3 residues: CASSLSTATEAFF. CDR3 nucleotides: TGTGCCAGCAGCTTAAGTACGGCCACTGAAGCTTTCTTT.

The chain employs TRBV2 and TRBJ2-6, with D perhaps matching TRBD1 (6 bases). CDR3 length: 15 residues. The V and J ends lost 8 bases and 3 bases respectively, with 14 bases between them. CDR1 is SNHLY, CDR2 FYNNEI, per germline. The CDR3 sequence: CASLWQGLGANVLTF. The CDR3 DNA reads as TGTGCCAGCCTGTGGCAGGGGCTTGGGGCCAACGTCCTGACTTTC.

J is TRBJ1-4 and V is TRBV5-1, with 9 bases identical to TRBD1. The J segment lost 5 bases and the V segment lost 9 bases, leaving 20 bases of the junction unmatched. Germline values: CDR1 SGHRS, CDR2 YFSETQ. This CDR3 region has 18 residues. CDR3 amino acids: CAKVPGQGRSATNEKLFF. The CDR3 bases are TGCGCCAAGGTCCCGGGACAGGGAAGGAGTGCCACGAATGAAAAACTGTTTTTT.

This clone is a singleton in its sample. The J gene is TRBJ2-7, the V gene TRBV5-8; 9 bases line up with TRBD2. The V gene end was trimmed by 3 bases and the J gene end by 4 bases; junction bases not matched to a gene: 17. The CDR3 consists of 18 residues. The germline V gene encodes CDR1 SGHTS and CDR2 YDEGEE. Here the CDR3 reads CASSSPPAGRGRGYEQYF. CDR3 sequence (DNA): TGTGCCAGCAGCTCTCCCCCGGCCGGTCGCGGGAGGGGATACGAGCAGTACTTC.